The clone carrying this T cell receptor (beta chain) was seen a few times. The antigen remains unidentified. The CDR3 has 16 amino acids. CDR1 is SGHDT, CDR2 YYEEEE, per germline. Trimming removed 4 bases from V and 0 bases from J; junction bases left unmatched: 7. Amplified TCR beta CDR3 regions derived from RNA transcripts. TCR CDR3 regions were first amplified by RT-PCR with HTBI primers. MiXCR was run by TCRdb on the multiplex PCR reads, yielding one entry per CDR3 protein. This sample has about 410,000 distinct CDR3 sequences; roughly 14% occur once, and the top ten carry about 13%. This entry is derived from a study of T cells in Graves' hyperthyroidism and ophthalmopathy. Points from the study as a whole: Most thyroid clonotypes expanded above 0.001 were also detected in blood.

This receptor was obtained from a man between 18 and 35 years old with Graves' ophthalmopathy. The chain links TRBV5-6 to TRBJ1-5; 7 bases are shared with TRBD1. Sequencing was performed on blood. The CDR3 loop reads CASSTWTGPSNQPQHF. CDR3 coding DNA: TGTGCCAGCAGCACCTGGACAGGTCCTAGCAATCAGCCCCAGCATTTT.